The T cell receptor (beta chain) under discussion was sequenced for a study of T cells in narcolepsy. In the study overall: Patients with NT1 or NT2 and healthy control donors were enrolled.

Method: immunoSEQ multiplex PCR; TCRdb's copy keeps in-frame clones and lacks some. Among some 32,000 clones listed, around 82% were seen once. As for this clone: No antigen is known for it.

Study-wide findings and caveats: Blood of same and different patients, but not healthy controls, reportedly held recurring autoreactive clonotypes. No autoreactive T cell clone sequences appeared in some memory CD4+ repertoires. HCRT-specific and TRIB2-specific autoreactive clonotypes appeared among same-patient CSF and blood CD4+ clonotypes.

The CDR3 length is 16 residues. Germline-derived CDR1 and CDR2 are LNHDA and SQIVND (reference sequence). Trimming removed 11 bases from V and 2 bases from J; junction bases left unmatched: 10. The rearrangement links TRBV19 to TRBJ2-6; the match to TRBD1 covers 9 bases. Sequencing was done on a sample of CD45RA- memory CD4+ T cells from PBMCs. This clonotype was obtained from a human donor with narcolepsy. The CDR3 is CAAETGGLAGANVLTF. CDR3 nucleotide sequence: TGTGCCGCGGAGACAGGGGGGCTAGCTGGGGCCAACGTCCTGACTTTC.